Below are 30 T cell receptor beta chains sequenced from a single sample in a study of blood T cell repertoires in COVID-19 (TCRdb year 2020). The receptor library was made with the immunoSEQ multiplex PCR assay. The table comes from immuneACCESS by way of TCRdb, which keeps in-frame sequences with V and J called. Part of the clones is missing from these tables; in studies checked, under half for an unresolved V gene and the rest for unknown reasons. The sample yields 35,000 to 40,000 clones; about 88% were counted once. The ten largest account for 10% to 15% of the sample. The specimen was peripheral blood. The receptors were gathered from a man aged 60 to 69 with active COVID-19.

J is TRBJ1-5 and V is TRBV7-6; D might be TRBD1 (5 bases). Trimming removed 1 base from V and 6 bases from J, with 7 bases in between. CDR1 and CDR2 (germline): SGHVS, FNYEAQ. The CDR3 runs 13 residues. CDR3 protein: CASSLGGSQPQHF. The CDR3 nucleotides read TGTGCCAGCAGCTTAGGGGGCAGTCAGCCCCAGCATTTT.

The J gene is TRBJ2-7, the V gene TRBV7-9; D ambiguous. The V gene lost 1 base and the J gene lost 6 bases, with 4 bases spanning the gap. The CDR3 extends over 11 amino acids. Looked up from germline, CDR1 is SEHNR and CDR2 is FQNEAQ (reference sequence). The CDR3 sequence is CASSLVGEQYF. Here the CDR3 DNA reads TGTGCCAGCAGCTTAGTCGGCGAGCAGTACTTC.

This chain connects TRBV2 to TRBJ1-2; 7 nucleotides align to TRBD1. V was pared by 6 bases and J by 2 bases, with 6 bases of the junction left unmatched. Germline-derived CDR1 and CDR2 are SNHLY and FYNNEI. The length of the CDR3 is 14 residues. The CDR3 protein is CASRGTVQNYGYTF. The CDR3, as DNA: TGTGCCAGCAGGGGGACAGTTCAAAACTATGGCTACACCTTC.

J is TRBJ2-5 and V is TRBV7-8; D is ambiguous. Germline-derived CDR1 and CDR2 are SGHVS and FQNEAQ. V was shortened by 2 bases and J by 2 bases, with 9 bases between the two germline ends. The CDR3 spans 14 residues. This CDR3 reads CASSLYPSQETQYF. The CDR3 DNA reads as TGTGCCAGCAGCTTATATCCCAGTCAAGAGACCCAGTACTTC.

The CDR3 DNA follows: TGCGCCAGCAGCTTTACGGACAGGGGGGGAAGCAATGAGCAGTTCTTC. Translating gives CASSFTDRGGSNEQFF. The chain carries TRBV5-1 and TRBJ2-1, with 10 bases fitting TRBD1. The V gene's germline CDR1 is SGHRS and CDR2 YFSETQ. V was clipped by 2 bases and J by 6 bases; unmatched bases: 8. This CDR3 is 16 amino acids long.

This sequence joins TRBV28 and TRBJ2-7; the match to TRBD1 covers 8 bases. The germline CDR1 and CDR2 sequences are MDHEN and SYDVKM. Trimming cost V 6 bases and J 3 bases; bases outside gene matches: 7. There are 14 residues in the CDR3. In nucleotides, the CDR3 is TGTGCCAGCAGCCGGCAGGGGGCGATCTACGAGCAGTACTTC. Residues: CASSRQGAIYEQYF.

This chain links TRBV19 with TRBJ2-1; 13 bases agree with TRBD2. J lost 6 bases, V lost 1 base, and 6 bases had no gene match. The CDR3 sequence is 17 residues long. The germline CDR1 and CDR2 sequences are LNHDA and SQIVND (reference sequence). CDR3 nucleotide sequence: TGTGCCAGTAGTATAGTCGCCGGGACTAGCGGGATCAATGAGCAGTTCTTC. It codes for CASSIVAGTSGINEQFF.

The DNA of the CDR3 is TGTGCCAGCAGTTCGGCAGGGGAAGGTAGAACTTTCTTT. Amino acids: CASSSAGEGRTFF. The rearrangement uses TRBV6-5 and TRBJ1-1, with a tentative D call TRBD1 (6 bases). Germline assignment: CDR1 MNHEY and CDR2 SVGAGI. The germline V and J ends were trimmed by 4 bases and 12 bases, with 18 bases remaining between them. The CDR3 is 13 residues long.

V and J are TRBV9 and TRBJ2-7; 7 bases fit TRBD1. The V gene's germline CDR1 is SGDLS and CDR2 YYNGEE. This CDR3 contains 14 residues. Unmatched junction bases numbered 6, after V lost 4 bases and J lost 2 bases. CDR3 DNA sequence: TGTGCCAGCAGCTCGACAGGGTCCGCCTACGAGCAGTACTTC. This sequence encodes CASSSTGSAYEQYF. Based on the CDR3 plus reference TRBV9 and TRBJ2-7, the full variable domain is DSGVTQTPKHLITATGQRVTLRCSPRSGDLSVYWYQQSLDQGLQFLIQYYNGEERAKGNILERFSAQQFPDLHSELNLSSLELGDSALYFCASSSTGSAYEQYFGPGTRLTVT.

The chain joins TRBV4-2 to TRBJ2-7, with 11 bases lining up with TRBD2. J lost 3 bases, V lost 3 bases, and 13 bases had no gene match. The CDR3 totals 18 residues. The germline CDR1 and CDR2 sequences are LGHNA and YNFKEQ. For the CDR3, the DNA is TGTGCCAGCAGCCATCTCACCCCCCCGGGACTAGCGGTCTACGAGCAGTACTTC. Its translation: CASSHLTPPGLAVYEQYF.

The chain uses TRBV9 and TRBJ2-2, with TRBD1 matching 9 bases. Trimming took 1 base from V and 1 from J; bases not matched to a gene: 2. This CDR3 contains 16 residues. Germline loops: CDR1 SGDLS, CDR2 YYNGEE. The CDR3 is CASSVWTGENTGELFF. As DNA, the CDR3 is TGTGCCAGCAGCGTATGGACAGGGGAGAACACCGGGGAGCTGTTTTTT. Using reference TRBV9 and TRBJ2-2 for the parts outside the CDR3, the full variable domain is DSGVTQTPKHLITATGQRVTLRCSPRSGDLSVYWYQQSLDQGLQFLIQYYNGEERAKGNILERFSAQQFPDLHSELNLSSLELGDSALYFCASSVWTGENTGELFFGEGSRLTVL.

The rearrangement joins TRBV5-4 to TRBJ2-3; 8 nucleotides line up with TRBD1. Germline V gene sequence: CDR1 SGHNT, CDR2 YYREEE (reference sequence). The CDR3 has 18 residues. The ends lost 4 bases at V and 9 bases at J; junction bases unmatched: 22. CDR3 coding DNA: TGTGCCAGCAGCGGGGGCGGGCAGGGGGCCCTACCCCCGGGGACGCAGTATTTT. It yields the protein CASSGGGQGALPPGTQYF.

This chain links TRBV6-5 with TRBJ1-2; 8 bases match TRBD1. CDR3 length equals 14 residues. Trimming took 4 bases from V and 7 from J; bases not matched to a gene: 8. In germline, CDR1 is MNHEY, CDR2 SVGAGI. CDR3 protein: CASSSGTGILGYTF. Written as DNA, the CDR3 is TGTGCCAGCAGTTCCGGGACAGGTATCCTTGGCTACACCTTC.

This chain joins TRBV5-4 and TRBJ2-3, with a possible D match to TRBD2 (5 bases). The CDR3 length is 14 residues. CDR1 is SGHNT, CDR2 YYREEE, per germline (reference sequence). Deletions cut 3 bases from V and 1 base from J, with 9 bases between. CDR3 DNA: TGTGCCAGCAGCTCAGGACTTGGCACAGATACGCAGTATTTT. Protein sequence: CASSSGLGTDTQYF. Using reference TRBV5-4 and TRBJ2-3 for the parts outside the CDR3, the full variable domain is ETGVTQSPTHLIKTRGQQVTLRCSSQSGHNTVSWYQQALGQGPQFIFQYYREEENGRGNFPPRFSGLQFPNYSSELNVNALELDDSALYLCASSSGLGTDTQYFGPGTRLTVL.

The V gene is TRBV5-1, the J gene TRBJ2-5; 9 nucleotides align to TRBD2. Per the germline V gene, CDR1 is SGHRS and CDR2 is YFSETQ. The CDR3 sequence is 16 residues long. J lost 2 bases, V lost 4 bases, and 9 bases had no gene match. CDR3 coding DNA: TGCGCCAGCAGCACCTCCGGGACTAGCTTACAAGAGACCCAGTACTTC. Amino acids: CASSTSGTSLQETQYF. The full variable domain, rest sourced from reference TRBV5-1 and TRBJ2-5, is KAGVTQTPRYLIKTRGQQVTLSCSPISGHRSVSWYQQTPGQGLQFLFEYFSETQRNKGNFPGRFSGRQFSNSRSEMNVSTLELGDSALYLCASSTSGTSLQETQYFGPGTRLLVL.

For the CDR3, the DNA is TGTGCCAGCAGCTATCCGCCGTGGGGCGGAGATTACAATGAGCAGTTCTTC. Encoded protein: CASSYPPWGGDYNEQFF. This chain links TRBV7-2 with TRBJ2-1; possibly TRBD1 for D (5 bases). The germline V gene encodes CDR1 SGHTA and CDR2 FQGNSA. The CDR3 is 17 amino acids. V was clipped by 4 bases and J by 4 bases, with 20 bases between them.

The rearrangement links TRBV2 to TRBJ2-2; 9 bases are shared with TRBD1. CDR1 SNHLY and CDR2 FYNNEI come from the germline V gene. This CDR3 contains 14 residues. Trimming took 6 bases from V and 8 from J; bases not matched to a gene: 7. CDR3 in amino acids: CASRRGQGIGELFF. CDR3 bases: TGTGCCAGCAGGAGGGGACAGGGAATAGGGGAGCTGTTTTTT.

This chain connects TRBV7-2 to TRBJ2-1; possible D gene TRBD2, 6 bases. The CDR3 covers 15 residues. CDR1 is SGHTA, CDR2 FQGNSA, per germline. Trimming took 5 bases from V and 0 from J, leaving 11 bases between them. The CDR3: CASSRDSDSYNEQFF. CDR3 in DNA: TGTGCCAGCAGCCGGGACTCGGACTCCTACAATGAGCAGTTCTTC. The complete variable domain, with remaining parts taken from reference TRBV7-2 and TRBJ2-1, reads GAGVSQSPSNKVTEKGKDVELRCDPISGHTALYWYRQSLGQGLEFLIYFQGNSAPDKSGLPSDRFSAERTGGSVSTLTIQRTQQEDSAVYLCASSRDSDSYNEQFFGPGTRLTVL.

This clone occurred once. This chain uses TRBV7-2 with TRBJ1-2; the D is unclear. Deletions cut 1 base from V and 0 bases from J, with 9 bases between. The CDR3 contains 15 residues. Germline CDR1 SGHTA, CDR2 FQGNSA. CDR3 nucleotides: TGTGCCAGCAGCTTAGGTGGGCAGGCTAACTATGGCTACACCTTC. This translates into CASSLGGQANYGYTF.

V usage is TRBV19 and J usage is TRBJ2-5; tentatively, D is TRBD2 (6 bases). CDR1 and CDR2 from the germline V gene are LNHDA and SQIVND (reference sequence). The germline V and J ends were trimmed by 4 bases and 3 bases, with 12 bases remaining between them. There are 14 residues in the CDR3. DNA of the CDR3: TGTGCCAGTAGTAGCGGGAAGGACGAAGAGACCCAGTACTTC. Translation gives CASSSGKDEETQYF. The whole variable domain, filled in from reference TRBV19 and TRBJ2-5, reads DGGITQSPKYLFRKEGQNVTLSCEQNLNHDAMYWYRQDPGQGLRLIYYSQIVNDFQKGDIAEGYSVSREKKESFPLTVTSAQKNPTAFYLCASSSGKDEETQYFGPGTRLLVL.

This chain joins TRBV27 and TRBJ1-5, with a weak D call TRBD1 (5 bases). The CDR3 is made up of 16 amino acids. Per germline, CDR1 MNHEY and CDR2 SMNVEV (reference sequence). The V gene lost 6 bases and the J gene lost 0 bases, with 15 bases spanning the gap. The CDR3 bases are TGTGCCAGCAGCCTCTACAGGCCCCTTAGCAATCAGCCCCAGCATTTT. Amino acids: CASSLYRPLSNQPQHF.

V gene TRBV30 combines with J gene TRBJ2-2, with 14 bases fitting TRBD2. Per the germline V gene, CDR1 is GTSNPN and CDR2 is SVGIG (reference sequence). With 3 bases clipped from V and 0 bases from J, the junction kept 6 bases outside the gene matches. CDR3 length equals 18 residues. CDR3 in amino acids: CAWRTSGRALANTGELFF. CDR3 bases: TGTGCCTGGAGGACTAGCGGGAGGGCCTTGGCGAACACCGGGGAGCTGTTTTTT.

V and J are TRBV6-2 or TRBV6-3 and TRBJ1-1; possibly TRBD1 for D (6 bases). Trimming stripped 6 bases from V and 4 bases from J, with 9 bases between. Per germline, CDR1 MNHEY and CDR2 SVGEGT. CDR3 length equals 12 residues. CDR3 in DNA: TGTGCCAGCAGCGACAGGATCACTGAAGCTTTCTTT. Protein product: CASSDRITEAFF.

V gene TRBV10-3 combines with J gene TRBJ2-7, with TRBD2 matching 16 bases. V lost 2 bases, J lost 2 bases, and 0 bases stayed unmatched. Germline-derived CDR1 and CDR2 are ENHRY and SYGVKD. The CDR3 totals 16 residues. DNA for the CDR3: TGTGCCATCAGTGAGGGGACTAGCGGGAGGGCCTACGAGCAGTACTTC. It codes for CAISEGTSGRAYEQYF.

This clone has a single count. This chain connects TRBV10-3 to TRBJ2-5; TRBD2 agrees at 9 bases. CDR1 is ENHRY, CDR2 SYGVKD, per germline. The CDR3 runs 14 residues. After removal of 10 bases from V and 0 bases from J, the junction contained 6 bases not matched to a gene. Written as DNA, the CDR3 is TGTGCCACAGCGGGAGGTGGGGACCAAGAGACCCAGTACTTC. It specifies CATAGGGDQETQYF.

V usage is TRBV4-2 and J usage is TRBJ2-7, with TRBD1 matching 7 bases. CDR3 length equals 15 residues. The J segment lost 2 bases and the V segment lost 4 bases, leaving 8 bases of the junction unmatched. Germline loops: CDR1 LGHNA, CDR2 YNFKEQ. The CDR3 reads CASSLLGGPTYEQYF. The CDR3 DNA reads TGTGCCAGCAGCCTCCTAGGGGGCCCGACCTACGAGCAGTACTTC.

The chain employs TRBV7-8 and TRBJ2-1; D ambiguous. Germline assignment: CDR1 SGHVS and CDR2 FQNEAQ. The CDR3 is made up of 15 amino acids. Trimming took off 5 bases at V and 1 base at J, with 12 bases between the two ends. CDR3 DNA: TGTGCCAGCAGCCGGCTATCCGGGTCCTACAATGAGCAGTTCTTC. This codes for CASSRLSGSYNEQFF.

The rearrangement joins TRBV5-1 to TRBJ2-2; 7 bases are shared with TRBD2. The CDR3 runs 15 residues. The germline V gene has CDR1 SGHRS and CDR2 YFSETQ. Trimming cost V 3 bases and J 4 bases; bases outside gene matches: 6. The CDR3 here is CASSSQPSGTGELFF. CDR3 DNA sequence: TGCGCCAGCAGCTCCCAACCTAGCGGCACCGGGGAGCTGTTTTTT.

This sequence joins TRBV5-5 and TRBJ2-3; a possible D gene is TRBD1 (5 bases). The CDR3 runs to 14 residues. Trimming pared 4 bases from V and 4 bases from J, leaving 13 bases between. Per germline, CDR1 SGHKS and CDR2 YYEKEE (reference sequence). The DNA for the CDR3 is TGTGCCAGCAGCCCACCACAGGTCCCAGATACGCAGTATTTT. Its translation: CASSPPQVPDTQYF.

The chain uses TRBV30 and TRBJ2-7, with TRBD1 identical over 8 bases. The germline V gene has CDR1 GTSNPN and CDR2 SVGIG (reference sequence). The J segment lost 5 bases and the V segment lost 2 bases, leaving 8 bases of the junction unmatched. The CDR3 loop spans 14 amino acids. The CDR3 reads CAWSSRTGSHEQYF. The CDR3 DNA reads as TGTGCCTGGAGTTCGCGGACAGGGTCCCACGAGCAGTACTTC.